Below are 28 T cell receptor beta chains sequenced from a single sample in a study of molecular identifiers for immune sequencing clone quantification (dated by TCRdb to the late 2010s). The receptor library was made with PCR. Sequencing took place on an Illumina HiSeq 4000. TCRdb reprocessed the public reads (quality trimming at Q25 with fastp, clone calling with MiXCR) and kept in-frame beta chains. Under each unique CDR3 protein, matching rows form one entry showing the most common genes and DNA. The sample profile shows more than 250,000 distinct CDR3 sequences; roughly a fifth of them were found once. The ten largest make up 0.81% of the sample. Sequenced input: naive CD8+ T cells from blood, with Jurkat cell RNA spiked in. Per the publication, the cell subset or site label means: FACS-sorted CD8+CD4-CCR7+CD45RA+ naive T cells. These receptors were obtained from a human donor in good health. Some libraries in this study had Jurkat cell RNA spiked in.

The chain uses TRBV25-1 and TRBJ1-6; D remains unclear. This CDR3 is built from 15 residues. Trimming removed 1 base from V and 6 bases from J, with 10 bases in between. Germline V gene data show CDR1 as MGHDK and CDR2 as SYGVNS. CDR3 in DNA: TGTGCCAGCAGTGAATGGTCGGGGAGTAATTCACCCCTCCACTTT. Translation gives CASSEWSGSNSPLHF.

The sample holds many counts of this clonotype. The chain is built from TRBV7-8 and TRBJ2-7, with 7 bases lining up with TRBD1. Germline loops: CDR1 SGHVS, CDR2 FQNEAQ. V lost 5 bases and J lost 4; bases outside the gene matches: 11. The CDR3 sequence is 15 residues long. This CDR3 reads CASSNRDSSFYEQYF. In nucleotides, the CDR3 is TGTGCCAGCAGCAACCGGGACAGCTCCTTTTACGAGCAGTACTTC.

This clonotype occurred many times. This chain joins TRBV9 and TRBJ2-5; no clear D gene. The CDR3 consists of 13 residues. Trimming cost V 3 bases and J 0 bases, with 6 bases left between them. The germline V gene encodes CDR1 SGDLS and CDR2 YYNGEE. In DNA form, the CDR3 reads TGTGCCAGCAGCGAGACAAACCAAGAGACCCAGTACTTC. Protein sequence: CASSETNQETQYF.

The sample holds a few counts of this clonotype. The gene calls are TRBV5-4 and TRBJ2-3; unclear D gene. Germline lookup yields CDR1 SGHNT and CDR2 YYREEE (reference sequence). The CDR3 extends over 12 amino acids. V was shortened by 7 bases and J by 1 base, with 7 bases between the two germline ends. CDR3 nucleotides: TGTGCCAGCGGGGAAGGCACAGATACGCAGTATTTT. As protein: CASGEGTDTQYF. Filled out from reference TRBV5-4 and TRBJ2-3, the complete variable domain reads ETGVTQSPTHLIKTRGQQVTLRCSSQSGHNTVSWYQQALGQGPQFIFQYYREEENGRGNFPPRFSGLQFPNYSSELNVNALELDDSALYLCASGEGTDTQYFGPGTRLTVL.

This clonotype appeared a few times. CDR3 sequence: CATSDNTIHRDQKNTDTQYF. The CDR3 nucleotides read TGTGCCACCAGTGATAACACAATTCACCGGGACCAGAAAAACACAGATACGCAGTATTTT. The chain uses TRBV24-1 and TRBJ2-3, with D perhaps given as TRBD1 or TRBD2 (5 bases each). This CDR3 contains 20 residues. The V end lost 3 bases, the J end lost 2 bases, and 26 bases lay between the germline ends. Germline CDR1 and CDR2: KGHDR and SFDVKD.

V is TRBV27 and J is TRBJ2-7, with 7 bases fitting TRBD1. CDR3 length: 14 amino acids. Germline lookup yields CDR1 MNHEY and CDR2 SMNVEV (reference sequence). V gave up 6 bases and J gave up 1 base; unmatched junction bases: 6. The CDR3 here is CASSLDRTSYEQYF. As DNA, the CDR3 is TGTGCCAGCAGCCTGGACAGGACATCCTACGAGCAGTACTTC.

The gene calls are TRBV20-1 and TRBJ2-1, with D uncertain. V lost 7 bases to trimming and J lost 0 bases, with 13 bases between them. Germline-derived CDR1 and CDR2 are DFQATT and SNEGSKA (reference sequence). This CDR3 contains 14 residues. Here the CDR3 DNA reads TGCAGTGTCGAGGACGAGAGCTCCTACAATGAGCAGTTCTTC. Translating it yields CSVEDESSYNEQFF.

Many counts were recorded for this clonotype. This chain uses TRBV7-2 with TRBJ1-1; 8 bases match TRBD1. This CDR3 has 15 amino acids. CDR1 SGHTA and CDR2 FQGNSA come from the germline V gene. V shed 3 bases, J shed 6 bases, and the junction held 9 bases outside the gene matches. DNA of the CDR3: TGTGCCAGCAGCTTTCCACCCGGACAGGGCTCTGAAGCTTTCTTT. Its translation: CASSFPPGQGSEAFF. The variable domain in full, completed from reference TRBV7-2 and TRBJ1-1, reads GAGVSQSPSNKVTEKGKDVELRCDPISGHTALYWYRQSLGQGLEFLIYFQGNSAPDKSGLPSDRFSAERTGGSVSTLTIQRTQQEDSAVYLCASSFPPGQGSEAFFGQGTRLTVV.

The table lists this clonotype with a few counts. The rearrangement joins TRBV7-2 to TRBJ2-7; 9 bases line up with TRBD1. Germline V gives CDR1 SGHTA, CDR2 FQGNSA. Germline trimming cut 5 bases from V and 6 bases from J; bases unmatched to any gene: 11. The CDR3 extends over 15 amino acids. This CDR3 reads CASSDPGQGSPEQYF. The CDR3, as DNA: TGTGCCAGCAGCGATCCGGGACAGGGAAGTCCCGAGCAGTACTTC.

The sample holds many counts of this clonotype. This chain joins TRBV5-1 and TRBJ1-3, with D unresolved. Trimming cost V 1 base and J 1 base, with 12 bases left between them. The CDR3 sequence is 16 residues long. Germline CDR1 is SGHRS and CDR2 is YFSETQ. CDR3 bases: TGCGCCAGCAGCTTGCTCCCGTCCGTATCTGGAAACACCATATATTTT. Translated, it gives CASSLLPSVSGNTIYF.

As to this clonotype: This clone may be a read error of a much larger clone one base away. It is likely a read error, because the conserved phenylalanine at the end of the CDR3 is missing. V usage is TRBV6-2 or TRBV6-3 and J usage is TRBJ2-5; either TRBD1 or TRBD2 may supply D (7 bases each). Trimming removed 6 bases from V and 4 bases from J, with 12 bases in between. The CDR3 is 13 amino acids. Germline V gives CDR1 MNHEY, CDR2 SVGEGT. The CDR3 is CASRAGGVETQYY. DNA for the CDR3: TGTGCCAGCAGAGCAGGGGGGGTAGAGACCCAGTACTAC.

This clonotype occurred many times. V and J are TRBV27 and TRBJ2-6, with a weak D call TRBD1 (6 bases). CDR3 size: 15 residues. Trimming left V 5 bases short and J 1 base short, with 9 bases between. Germline CDR1 is MNHEY and CDR2 is SMNVEV (reference sequence). CDR3 protein: CASSVDRSGANVLTF. The CDR3 coding sequence is TGTGCCAGCAGTGTCGACAGGTCTGGGGCCAACGTCCTGACTTTC.

This chain uses TRBV6-2 or TRBV6-3 with TRBJ2-5; D is ambiguous. The V end was cut by 6 bases, the J end by 4 bases, with 12 bases between. Germline CDR1 and CDR2: MNHEY and SVGEGT. The CDR3 consists of 13 residues. The CDR3 loop reads CASRVAWGETQYF. The CDR3 nucleotides are TGTGCCAGCAGGGTTGCGTGGGGAGAGACCCAGTACTTC.

This clonotype was counted at least ten times. Here the CDR3 DNA reads TGTGCCAGCAGAATGTGGGCAGATACGCAGTATTTT. Amino acids: CASRMWADTQYF. This sequence joins TRBV7-9 and TRBJ2-3; D uncertain. Trimming cost V 6 bases and J 4 bases, with 8 bases left between them. The CDR3 consists of 12 residues. Germline CDR1 reads SEHNR; CDR2 reads FQNEAQ (reference sequence).

As to this clonotype: A much larger clone sits a single nucleotide away, making a read error possible. V usage is TRBV4-1 and J usage is TRBJ2-1, with D possibly being TRBD1 (6 bases). The germline CDR1 and CDR2 sequences are MGHRA and YSYEKL. The CDR3 extends over 17 amino acids. Trimming took off 1 base at V and 7 bases at J, with 20 bases between the two ends. The CDR3 DNA reads TGCGCCAGCAGCCAAGTCCAAGTCGGGGCAGGGGCTAATGAGCAGTTCTTC. It yields the protein CASSQVQVGAGANEQFF.

Many counts were recorded for this clonotype. The V gene is TRBV9, the J gene TRBJ2-3, with 13 bases that match TRBD2. Germline V gives CDR1 SGDLS, CDR2 YYNGEE. Germline trimming cut 4 bases from V and 5 bases from J; bases unmatched to any gene: 4. The CDR3 length is 15 residues. CDR3 in amino acids: CASSPGLAGVDTQYF. The CDR3, as DNA: TGTGCCAGCAGCCCCGGACTAGCGGGAGTAGATACGCAGTATTTT.

This clonotype was counted at least ten times. J is TRBJ2-5 and V is TRBV6-5, with D unclear. Trimming shortened V by 5 bases and J by 2 bases, and 15 bases separated the two germline ends. Per germline, CDR1 MNHEY and CDR2 SVGAGI. This CDR3 has 15 residues. DNA for the CDR3: TGTGCCAGCAGTCACGGTTTGGGGAATCAAGAGACCCAGTACTTC. Amino acids: CASSHGLGNQETQYF.

A few counts support this clonotype. The CDR3 coding sequence is TGTGCCAGCACCCTGGGAGGGGAGGATGAGCAGTTCTTC. It codes for CASTLGGEDEQFF. The gene calls are TRBV6-2 or TRBV6-3 and TRBJ2-1; TRBD2 matches at 7 bases. Germline V gene sequence: CDR1 MNHEY, CDR2 SVGEGT. This CDR3 region has 13 residues. With 7 bases clipped from V and 8 bases from J, the junction kept 8 bases outside the gene matches.

The table lists this clonotype with many counts. The genes are TRBV19 and TRBJ2-1, with D possibly matching TRBD1 (6 bases). The CDR3 loop spans 13 amino acids. Germline V gene lookup returns CDR1 LNHDA and CDR2 SQIVND (reference sequence). V was pared by 5 bases and J by 6 bases, with 11 bases between. As DNA, the CDR3 is TGTGCCAGTAGTGTAACAGGGAGCAATGAGCAGTTCTTC. This translates into CASSVTGSNEQFF.

Regarding this clonotype: This sequence may be a read error, since a much larger clone differs from it by one base. The gene calls are TRBV29-1 and TRBJ2-7; possibly TRBD1 for D (7 bases). Germline CDR1 and CDR2: SQVTM and ANQGSEA. V lost 7 bases to trimming and J lost 9 bases, with 19 bases between them. The CDR3 is 12 residues long. The DNA for the CDR3 is TGCAGCGCGGAGGGGGCGCGGAACGTGCAGTACTTC. Amino acids: CSAEGARNVQYF.

At least ten counts were recorded for this clonotype. The CDR3 DNA is TGTGCCAGCAGCTTTGGGAGCCGGGAGACCCAGTACTTC. This encodes CASSFGSRETQYF. The rearrangement links TRBV13 to TRBJ2-5; perhaps TRBD2 as D (5 bases). This CDR3 is 13 amino acids long. Germline CDR1 and CDR2: PRHDT and FYEKMQ (reference sequence). Trimming shortened V by 3 bases and J by 5 bases, and 10 bases separated the two germline ends.

The table lists this clonotype with many counts. V and J are TRBV7-2 and TRBJ2-7; D is unclear. The CDR3 has 14 residues. Trimming stripped 1 base from V and 4 bases from J, with 11 bases between. Per germline, CDR1 SGHTA and CDR2 FQGNSA. The CDR3 is CASSLVEWQYEQYF. The CDR3 DNA is TGTGCCAGCAGCTTAGTGGAGTGGCAATACGAGCAGTACTTC.

This clonotype was detected many times. V and J are TRBV4-2 and TRBJ2-1, with 8 bases matching TRBD2. With 0 bases clipped from V and 9 bases from J, the junction kept 7 bases outside the gene matches. Germline values: CDR1 LGHNA, CDR2 YNFKEQ. The CDR3 has 15 amino acids. The CDR3 sequence: CASSQDPGTSTEQFF. Here the CDR3 DNA reads TGTGCCAGCAGCCAAGATCCAGGGACTAGTACTGAGCAGTTCTTC.

Ten or more counts support this clonotype. This chain connects TRBV6-2 or TRBV6-3 to TRBJ2-3; 7 bases map to TRBD1. J was trimmed by 1 base and V by 1 base; bases with no gene match: 2. The CDR3 has 15 amino acids. Germline V gives CDR1 MNHEY, CDR2 SVGEGT. The CDR3 here is CASSYYGQGTDTQYF. In nucleotides, the CDR3 is TGTGCCAGCAGTTACTACGGACAGGGCACAGATACGCAGTATTTT.

This clonotype was observed many times. This sequence joins TRBV19 and TRBJ1-1, with D possibly being TRBD1 (6 bases). CDR1 and CDR2 from the germline V gene are LNHDA and SQIVND (reference sequence). The CDR3 has 12 residues. V was shortened by 10 bases and J by 5 bases, with 14 bases between the two germline ends. The CDR3 here is CATLQGSTEAFF. In nucleotides, the CDR3 is TGTGCCACCCTACAGGGTTCGACTGAAGCTTTCTTT.

The chain employs TRBV20-1 and TRBJ1-1; no clear D. CDR3 length: 12 amino acids. Germline CDR1 is DFQATT and CDR2 is SNEGSKA (reference sequence). V shed 4 bases and J shed 0 bases, with 6 bases lying between them. The CDR3 reads CSANVMNTEAFF. The DNA for the CDR3 is TGCAGTGCTAACGTGATGAACACTGAAGCTTTCTTT.

The rearrangement uses TRBV4-1 and TRBJ2-2; TRBD2 agrees at 9 bases. V lost 1 base and J lost 4; bases outside the gene matches: 7. The germline V gene encodes CDR1 MGHRA and CDR2 YSYEKL. The CDR3 spans 17 residues. The CDR3 here is CASSQALPSGATGELFF. The CDR3 DNA is TGCGCCAGCAGCCAAGCCTTACCTAGCGGGGCCACCGGGGAGCTGTTTTTT.

With respect to this clonotype: Given the absence of the conserved phenylalanine or tryptophan at the CDR3 end, a read error is likely. The chain is built from TRBV6-6 and TRBJ2-1; TRBD1 aligns across 10 bases. CDR1 MNHNY and CDR2 SVGAGI come from the germline V gene (reference sequence). This CDR3 has 16 residues. The CDR3 region is CVSTEPDRGLYNEQFL. The CDR3 DNA is TGTGTCAGCACCGAACCCGACAGGGGGCTATACAATGAGCAGTTCCTC.